This TCR beta chain was sequenced in a study of shared clonotypes between healthy human individuals. Study results and caveats: It was the non-shared clonotypes that had lower generation probabilities than clonotypes shared by all four donors. Naive subsets usually exceeded memory subsets in estimated richness.

In germline, CDR1 is MNHEY, CDR2 SMNVEV (reference sequence). Unmatched junction bases numbered 5, after V lost 0 bases and J lost 2 bases. The CDR3 is made up of 16 amino acids. Clones were read by immunoSEQ multiplex PCR, and TCRdb kept only the in-frame ones, dropping some. This table holds 2 million to 3 million clones, roughly 93% found once. Healthy adults negative for HIV, lacking recent acute infections or vaccinations, served as donors. The authors divided CD4+ cells into CD45RA+ naive and CD45RA-negative memory subsets. Regarding this clone: What it recognizes is unknown.

V is TRBV27 and J is TRBJ2-7; 9 nucleotides line up with TRBD2. Sequencing was performed on naive CD4+ T cells from PBMCs. Subset: CD45RA+ positively selected. The TCR was taken from a young man in good health. Some clones in this sample may be carry-over from other donors' samples. Here the CDR3 reads CASSLSRASGTYEQYF. CDR3 nucleotides: TGTGCCAGCAGTTTATCGAGGGCTAGCGGGACCTACGAGCAGTACTTC.